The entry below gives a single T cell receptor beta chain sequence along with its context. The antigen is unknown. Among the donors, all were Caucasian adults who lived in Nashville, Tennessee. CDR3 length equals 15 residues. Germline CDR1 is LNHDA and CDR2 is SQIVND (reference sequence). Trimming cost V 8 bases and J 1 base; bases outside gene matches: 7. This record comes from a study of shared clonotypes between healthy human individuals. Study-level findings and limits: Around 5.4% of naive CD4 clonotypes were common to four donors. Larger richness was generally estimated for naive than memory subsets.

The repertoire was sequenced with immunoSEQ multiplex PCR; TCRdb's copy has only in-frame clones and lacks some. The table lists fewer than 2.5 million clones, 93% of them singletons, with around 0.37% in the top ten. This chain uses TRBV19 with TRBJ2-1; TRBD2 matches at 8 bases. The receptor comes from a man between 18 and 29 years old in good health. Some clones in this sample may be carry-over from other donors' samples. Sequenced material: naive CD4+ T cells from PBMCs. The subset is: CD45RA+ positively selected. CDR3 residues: CASREAGGSYNEQFF. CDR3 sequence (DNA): TGTGCCAGTCGGGAGGCGGGAGGTTCCTACAATGAGCAGTTCTTC.